These 16 T cell receptor beta chains came from one sample sequenced in a study of cytomegalovirus exposure and HLA in healthy donors. The PCR had 60 Vbeta and 13 Jbeta primers. Clones were sequenced by immunoSEQ multiplex PCR, and TCRdb holds only the in-frame ones, with some missing. The sample carries 200,000 to 250,000 clones, 81% recorded once. The sample was PBMCs. These receptor sequences come from a woman aged 55-69 years in good health and CMV-seropositive.

The CDR3 DNA sequence: TGTGCCAGCCACATTGTTAATGAAAAACTGTTTTTT. Translated: CASHIVNEKLFF. V gene TRBV27 combines with J gene TRBJ1-4; D is ambiguous. Trimming stripped 8 bases from V and 4 bases from J, with 8 bases between. The CDR3 is 12 amino acids. Germline lookup yields CDR1 MNHEY and CDR2 SMNVEV (reference sequence).

This clone was counted once. The V and J genes are TRBV27 and TRBJ2-5; 11 nucleotides align to TRBD1. The CDR3 covers 15 residues. Trimming cost V 5 bases and J 4 bases; bases outside gene matches: 6. Germline CDR1 MNHEY, CDR2 SMNVEV (reference sequence). CDR3 nucleotides: TGTGCCAGCAGTAAGGACAGGGGGCTTATAGAGACCCAGTACTTC. As protein: CASSKDRGLIETQYF.

This clone was seen only once. The chain is built from TRBV5-4 and TRBJ1-6; TRBD1 aligns across 9 bases. Germline V gene data show CDR1 as SGHNT and CDR2 as YYREEE (reference sequence). The CDR3 length is 15 residues. V trimming: 1 base; J trimming: 10 bases; junction bases outside the gene matches: 6. CDR3 coding DNA: TGTGCCAGCAGCTTGCGGGGACAGGGACGATCACCCCTCCACTTT. It is translated as CASSLRGQGRSPLHF.

The CDR3 here is CASSLGTGETQYF. In DNA form, the CDR3 reads TGCGCCAGCAGCTTGGGAACAGGAGAGACCCAGTACTTC. The V gene is TRBV5-1, the J gene TRBJ2-5; maybe TRBD1 (5 bases). The CDR3 has 13 amino acids. Germline V gives CDR1 SGHRS, CDR2 YFSETQ. Between the trimmed V and J ends, which lost 0 bases and 4 bases, there was a span of 7 bases.

The rearrangement links TRBV4-1 to TRBJ1-3; D uncertain. Trimming cost V 2 bases and J 0 bases, with 8 bases left between them. There are 15 residues in the CDR3. Germline CDR1 is MGHRA and CDR2 is YSYEKL. The CDR3 loop is CASSQWGDSGNTIYF. The CDR3 DNA reads TGCGCCAGCAGCCAATGGGGAGACTCTGGAAACACCATATATTTT.

This sequence joins TRBV5-6 and TRBJ1-2, with D possibly matching TRBD1 (6 bases). Trimming left V 5 bases short and J 8 bases short, with 25 bases between. Germline CDR1 reads SGHDT; CDR2 reads YYEEEE. The CDR3 is 16 residues long. In nucleotides, the CDR3 is TGTGCCAGCAGTCCGTATGACAGGCCCCTTTCTTGGGGCTACACCTTC. Translating it yields CASSPYDRPLSWGYTF.

The rearrangement uses TRBV29-1 and TRBJ1-5; D remains unclear. CDR3 size: 13 residues. V was shortened by 4 bases and J by 3 bases, with 10 bases between the two germline ends. Germline loops: CDR1 SQVTM, CDR2 ANQGSEA. In DNA form, the CDR3 reads TGCAGCGTTGCCGCGGGAAACAATCAGCCCCAGCATTTT. It encodes CSVAAGNNQPQHF.

The chain combines TRBV7-3 with TRBJ2-3; D might be TRBD2 (5 bases). Germline CDR1 is SGHTA and CDR2 is FQGTGA. With 8 bases removed from V and 5 bases from J, the gap between germline ends came to 17 bases. The CDR3 extends over 14 amino acids. Here the CDR3 DNA reads TGTGCCAGCGCCCCCACCGGTAGCGAAGATACGCAGTATTTT. It specifies CASAPTGSEDTQYF. Using reference TRBV7-3 and TRBJ2-3 for the parts outside the CDR3, the full variable domain is GAGVSQTPSNKVTEKGKYVELRCDPISGHTALYWYRQSLGQGPEFLIYFQGTGAADDSGLPNDRFFAVRPEGSVSTLKIQRTERGDSAVYLCASAPTGSEDTQYFGPGTRLTVL.

The chain uses TRBV5-1 and TRBJ2-1, with TRBD2 identical over 13 bases. V trimming: 6 bases; J trimming: 6 bases; junction bases outside the gene matches: 3. CDR3 size: 14 residues. Germline CDR1 reads SGHRS; CDR2 reads YFSETQ. CDR3 amino acids: CASKGLAGTNEQFF. The CDR3 region has the DNA TGCGCCAGCAAGGGACTAGCGGGAACCAATGAGCAGTTCTTC.

This clone was seen once. DNA of the CDR3: TGCGCCAGCAGCTTATCACCTCCAGGGTCTGAAGCTTTCTTT. Translated: CASSLSPPGSEAFF. The chain uses TRBV4-1 and TRBJ1-1; weak D call: TRBD1 (5 bases). The ends were cut back, 5 bases at V and 6 bases at J, with 16 bases in the middle. The germline CDR1 and CDR2 sequences are MGHRA and YSYEKL. The CDR3 extends over 14 amino acids.

This chain joins TRBV9 and TRBJ2-7; 9 nucleotides match TRBD1. V lost 2 bases to trimming and J lost 6 bases; unmatched junction nucleotides: 6. The CDR3 is 14 residues long. Per the germline V gene, CDR1 is SGDLS and CDR2 is YYNGEE. The CDR3 nucleotides read TGTGCCAGCAGCGTGGGGACAGGGTCTCTCGAGCAGTACTTC. Protein sequence: CASSVGTGSLEQYF. The whole variable domain, filled in from reference TRBV9 and TRBJ2-7, reads DSGVTQTPKHLITATGQRVTLRCSPRSGDLSVYWYQQSLDQGLQFLIQYYNGEERAKGNILERFSAQQFPDLHSELNLSSLELGDSALYFCASSVGTGSLEQYFGPGTRLTVT.

J is TRBJ2-7 and V is TRBV30; 12 nucleotides align to TRBD2. CDR1 is GTSNPN and CDR2 is SVGIG in the germline V gene (reference sequence). V lost 1 base to trimming and J lost 3 bases; unmatched junction nucleotides: 7. This CDR3 contains 16 residues. The CDR3 reads CAWSAGLAGTIYEQYF. In DNA, the CDR3 is TGTGCCTGGAGTGCTGGACTAGCGGGGACCATCTACGAGCAGTACTTC.

The rearrangement links TRBV5-4 to TRBJ1-3; 11 bases agree with TRBD1. Germline-derived CDR1 and CDR2 are SGHNT and YYREEE (reference sequence). Trimming at V came to 2 bases and at J to 0 bases, leaving 1 base not matched to a gene. This CDR3 region has 16 residues. The CDR3 DNA reads TGTGCCAGCAGCTTAGGACAGGGGGCCTCTGGAAACACCATATATTTT. It yields the protein CASSLGQGASGNTIYF.

CDR3 in amino acids: CASGQPQTENTEAFF. Written as DNA, the CDR3 is TGTGCCAGCGGACAACCCCAGACGGAGAACACTGAAGCTTTCTTT. This chain connects TRBV4-2 to TRBJ1-1, with D perhaps TRBD1 (5 bases). Germline CDR1 is LGHNA and CDR2 is YNFKEQ. V was cut by 8 bases and J by 1 base, with 17 bases left in between. The CDR3 spans 15 residues.

The chain has TRBV10-1 and TRBJ1-2; 7 bases match TRBD1. The CDR3 totals 12 residues. V trimming: 11 bases; J trimming: 5 bases; junction bases outside the gene matches: 8. The germline gives CDR1 WNHNN, CDR2 SYGVQD (reference sequence). The CDR3 region has the DNA TGCGCCCGCCCGGAGGGGGCGTATGGCTACACCTTC. Protein sequence: CARPEGAYGYTF.

The V gene is TRBV19, the J gene TRBJ2-7; D possibly corresponds to TRBD1 (5 bases). With 7 bases removed from V and 3 bases from J, the gap between germline ends came to 7 bases. This CDR3 region has 11 residues. Per the germline V gene, CDR1 is LNHDA and CDR2 is SQIVND (reference sequence). The CDR3 DNA reads as TGTGCCAGTACTGACAGCTACGAGCAGTACTTC. Its translation: CASTDSYEQYF.